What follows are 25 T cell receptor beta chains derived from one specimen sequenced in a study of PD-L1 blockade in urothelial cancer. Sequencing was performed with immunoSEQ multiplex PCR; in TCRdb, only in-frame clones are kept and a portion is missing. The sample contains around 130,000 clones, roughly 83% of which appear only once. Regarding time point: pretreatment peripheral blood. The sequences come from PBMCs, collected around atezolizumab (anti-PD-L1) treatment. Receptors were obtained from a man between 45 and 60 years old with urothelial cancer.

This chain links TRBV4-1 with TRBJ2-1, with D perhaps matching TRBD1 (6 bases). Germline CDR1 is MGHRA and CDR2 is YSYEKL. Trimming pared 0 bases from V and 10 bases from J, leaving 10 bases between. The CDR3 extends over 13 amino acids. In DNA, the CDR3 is TGCGCCAGCAGCCAAGATGGGGGCCCCGAGCAGTTCTTC. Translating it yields CASSQDGGPEQFF.

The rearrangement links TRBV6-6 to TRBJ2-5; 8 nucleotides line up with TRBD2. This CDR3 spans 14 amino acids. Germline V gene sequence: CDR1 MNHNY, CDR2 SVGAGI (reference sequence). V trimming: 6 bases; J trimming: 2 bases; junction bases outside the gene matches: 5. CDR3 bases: TGTGCCAGCAGACCGGGACTAGGGCAAGAGACCCAGTACTTC. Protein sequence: CASRPGLGQETQYF.

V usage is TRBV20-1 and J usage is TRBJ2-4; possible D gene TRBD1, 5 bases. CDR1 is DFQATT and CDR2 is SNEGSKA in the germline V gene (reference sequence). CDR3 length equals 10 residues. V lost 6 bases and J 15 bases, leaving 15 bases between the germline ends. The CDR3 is CSALGALPYF. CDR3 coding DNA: TGCAGTGCCCTAGGGGCCCTGCCGTACTTC.

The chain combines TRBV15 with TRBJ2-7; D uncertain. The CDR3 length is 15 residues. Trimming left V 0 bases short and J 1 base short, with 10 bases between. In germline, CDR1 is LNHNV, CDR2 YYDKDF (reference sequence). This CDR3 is CATSRDYTESYEQYF. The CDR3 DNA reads TGTGCCACCAGCAGAGATTATACGGAGTCCTACGAGCAGTACTTC. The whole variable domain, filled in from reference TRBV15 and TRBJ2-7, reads DAMVIQNPRYQVTQFGKPVTLSCSQTLNHNVMYWYQQKSSQAPKLLFHYYDKDFNNEADTPDNFQSRRPNTSFCFLDIRSPGLGDTAMYLCATSRDYTESYEQYFGPGTRLTVT.

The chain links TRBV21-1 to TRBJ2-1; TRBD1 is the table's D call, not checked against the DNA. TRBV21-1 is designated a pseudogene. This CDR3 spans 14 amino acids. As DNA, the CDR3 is TGTGCCAGCAGTAAACAGGGGGCGCCTGATGAGCAGTTCTTC. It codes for CASSKQGAPDEQFF.

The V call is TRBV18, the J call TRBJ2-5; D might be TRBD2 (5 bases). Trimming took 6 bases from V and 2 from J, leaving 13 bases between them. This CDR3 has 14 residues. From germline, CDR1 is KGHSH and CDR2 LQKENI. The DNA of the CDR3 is TGTGCCAGCTCCCTCGTCGGGGTACAAGAGACCCAGTACTTC. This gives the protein CASSLVGVQETQYF.

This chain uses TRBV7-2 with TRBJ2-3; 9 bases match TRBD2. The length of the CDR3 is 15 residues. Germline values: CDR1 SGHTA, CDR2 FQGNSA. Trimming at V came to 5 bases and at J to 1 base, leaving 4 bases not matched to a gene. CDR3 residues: CASSPSGTRTDTQYF. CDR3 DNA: TGTGCCAGCAGCCCTAGCGGGACTCGCACAGATACGCAGTATTTT.

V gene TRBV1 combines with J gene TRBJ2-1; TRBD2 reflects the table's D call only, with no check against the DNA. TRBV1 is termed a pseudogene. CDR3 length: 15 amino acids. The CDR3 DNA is TGCACCAGCAGCCAAGACCTAGCGGCCTACAATGAGCAGTTCTTC. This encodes CTSSQDLAAYNEQFF.

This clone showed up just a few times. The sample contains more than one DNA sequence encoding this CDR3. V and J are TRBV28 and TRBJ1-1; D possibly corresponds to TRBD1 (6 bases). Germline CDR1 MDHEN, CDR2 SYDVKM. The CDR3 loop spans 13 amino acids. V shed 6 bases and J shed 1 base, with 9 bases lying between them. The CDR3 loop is CASSLTGNTEAFF. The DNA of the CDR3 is TGTGCCAGCAGCTTGACAGGGAACACTGAAGCTTTCTTT.

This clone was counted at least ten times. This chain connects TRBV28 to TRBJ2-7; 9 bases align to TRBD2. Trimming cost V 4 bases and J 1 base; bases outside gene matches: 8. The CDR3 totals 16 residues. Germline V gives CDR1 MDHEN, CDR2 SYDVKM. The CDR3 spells CASSSPLAGPSYEQYF. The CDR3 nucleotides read TGTGCCAGCAGTTCACCTCTAGCGGGACCTTCCTACGAGCAGTACTTC.

The CDR3 loop reads CASSYSGTSTDTQYF. The CDR3 nucleotides read TGTGCCAGCAGTTACTCGGGGACTAGCACAGATACGCAGTATTTT. The chain recombines TRBV6-5 with TRBJ2-3, with D possibly being TRBD2 (6 bases). Germline values: CDR1 MNHEY, CDR2 SVGAGI. CDR3 length: 15 amino acids. V lost 0 bases to trimming and J lost 0 bases, with 7 bases between them.

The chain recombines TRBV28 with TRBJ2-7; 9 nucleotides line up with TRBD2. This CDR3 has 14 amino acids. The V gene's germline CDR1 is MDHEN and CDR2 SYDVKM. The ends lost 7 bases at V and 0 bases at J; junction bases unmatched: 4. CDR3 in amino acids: CASIGTSISYEQYF. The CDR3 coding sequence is TGTGCCAGCATCGGGACTAGCATCTCCTACGAGCAGTACTTC.

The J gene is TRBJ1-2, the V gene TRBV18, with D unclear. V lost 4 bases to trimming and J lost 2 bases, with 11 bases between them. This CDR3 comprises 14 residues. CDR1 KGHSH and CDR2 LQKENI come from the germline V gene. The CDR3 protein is CASSLSQRNYGYTF. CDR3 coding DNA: TGTGCCAGCTCACTTTCACAGCGGAACTATGGCTACACCTTC.

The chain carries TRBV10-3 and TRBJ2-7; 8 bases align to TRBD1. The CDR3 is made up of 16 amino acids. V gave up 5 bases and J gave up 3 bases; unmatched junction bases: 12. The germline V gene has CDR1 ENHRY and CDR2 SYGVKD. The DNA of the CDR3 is TGTGCCATCAGTCCCGGGACAGGTCCTCACGGCTACGAGCAGTACTTC. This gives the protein CAISPGTGPHGYEQYF.

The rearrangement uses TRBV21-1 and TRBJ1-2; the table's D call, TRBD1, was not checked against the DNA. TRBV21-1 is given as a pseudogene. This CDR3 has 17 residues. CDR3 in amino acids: CASRKRGQGADSCGYTF. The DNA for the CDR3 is TGTGCCAGCAGGAAGCGAGGGCAGGGGGCCGATTCCTGTGGCTACACCTTC.

The CDR3 DNA is TGTGCCAGCTCACGTGAGGGGAACACTGAAGCTTTCTTT. The encoded protein is CASSREGNTEAFF. The V gene is TRBV18, the J gene TRBJ1-1, with D uncertain. CDR1 is KGHSH and CDR2 is LQKENI in the germline V gene. The CDR3 is made up of 13 amino acids. V was clipped by 4 bases and J by 1 base, with 7 bases between them.

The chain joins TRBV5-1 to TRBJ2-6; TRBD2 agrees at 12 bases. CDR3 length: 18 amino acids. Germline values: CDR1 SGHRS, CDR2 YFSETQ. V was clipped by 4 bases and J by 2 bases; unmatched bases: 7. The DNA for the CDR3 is TGCGCCAGCAGCGTCCAGACTAGCGGGAGTCCTGGGGCCAACGTCCTGACTTTC. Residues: CASSVQTSGSPGANVLTF.

The DNA of the CDR3 is TGTGCCAGCAGCTTAGTTCGTACAGGGGGAAATCCTGAAGCTTTCTTT. Its protein product is CASSLVRTGGNPEAFF. This rearrangement joins TRBV11-2 to TRBJ1-1; 8 bases fit TRBD1. The CDR3 contains 16 residues. Germline assignment: CDR1 SGHAT and CDR2 FQNNGV. The junction had 10 bases not matched to a gene; V was cut back by 1 base and J by 6 bases.

Here the CDR3 reads CASSGQGPGGYTF. CDR3 in DNA: TGTGCCAGCAGCGGACAGGGACCAGGTGGCTACACCTTC. The rearrangement uses TRBV6-6 and TRBJ1-2; 8 positions agree with TRBD1. This CDR3 has 13 amino acids. Germline V gene lookup returns CDR1 MNHNY and CDR2 SVGAGI (reference sequence). V shed 6 bases and J 7 bases; nucleotides not matched to a gene: 7.

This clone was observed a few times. CDR3 in DNA: TGCGCCAGCAGCTTCTTAGCGCCTAGGTCAGATACGCAGTATTTT. Its translation is CASSFLAPRSDTQYF. The V and J genes are TRBV5-1 and TRBJ2-3; perhaps TRBD2 as D (5 bases). The germline gives CDR1 SGHRS, CDR2 YFSETQ. CDR3 length: 15 residues. With 2 bases removed from V and 4 bases from J, the gap between germline ends came to 14 bases.

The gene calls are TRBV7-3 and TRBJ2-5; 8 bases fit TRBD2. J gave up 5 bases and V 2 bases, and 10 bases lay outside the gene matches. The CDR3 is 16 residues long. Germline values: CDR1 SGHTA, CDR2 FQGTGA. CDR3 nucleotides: TGTGCCAGCAGCTTACTCAGCGGGAGCCCCCAGGAGACCCAGTACTTC. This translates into CASSLLSGSPQETQYF.

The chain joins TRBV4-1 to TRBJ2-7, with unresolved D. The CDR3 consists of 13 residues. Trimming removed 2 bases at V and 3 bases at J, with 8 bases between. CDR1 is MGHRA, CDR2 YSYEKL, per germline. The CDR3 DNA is TGCGCCAGCAGCCAAAGTGGCCTCTACGAGCAGTACTTC. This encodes CASSQSGLYEQYF.

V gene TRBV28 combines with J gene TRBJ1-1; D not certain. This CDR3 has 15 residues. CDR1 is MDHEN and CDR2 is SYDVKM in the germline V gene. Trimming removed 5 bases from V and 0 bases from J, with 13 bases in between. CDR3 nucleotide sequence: TGTGCCAGCAGTCCATCGGGCGGGATGAACACTGAAGCTTTCTTT. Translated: CASSPSGGMNTEAFF.

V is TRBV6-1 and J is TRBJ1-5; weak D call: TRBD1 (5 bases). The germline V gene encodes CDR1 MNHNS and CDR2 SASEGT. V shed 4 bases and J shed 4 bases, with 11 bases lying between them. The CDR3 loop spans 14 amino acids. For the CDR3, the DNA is TGTGCCAGCAGTGCTTCAGGGTTTAATCAGCCCCAGCATTTT. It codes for CASSASGFNQPQHF.

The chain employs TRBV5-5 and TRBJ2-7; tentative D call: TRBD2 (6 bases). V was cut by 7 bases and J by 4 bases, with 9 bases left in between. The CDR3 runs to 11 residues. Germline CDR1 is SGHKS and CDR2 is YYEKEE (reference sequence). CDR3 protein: CASGGSYEQYF. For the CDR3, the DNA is TGTGCCAGCGGGGGGAGTTACGAGCAGTACTTC.